A single sample gave rise to the 30 T cell receptor beta chains below, sequenced in a study of tumor-infiltrating lymphocytes in localized non-small cell lung cancer. Sequenced by immunoSEQ multiplex PCR; TCRdb stores in-frame clones only, minus some. The sample records some 30,000 clones, 70% to 90% being singletons. The sequencing sample was made of lung tumor tissue. These receptors were obtained from a human donor with non-small cell lung cancer.

This rearrangement joins TRBV4-2 to TRBJ1-2; D not certain. V shed 0 bases and J shed 4 bases, with 15 bases lying between them. The CDR3 contains 16 residues. Looked up from germline, CDR1 is LGHNA and CDR2 is YNFKEQ. CDR3 region: CASSQDAGSQSYGYTF. CDR3 DNA: TGTGCCAGCAGCCAAGACGCGGGAAGTCAATCCTATGGCTACACCTTC.

The chain carries TRBV5-8 and TRBJ1-2; a weak D match, TRBD1 (6 bases). Germline values: CDR1 SGHTS, CDR2 YDEGEE. The CDR3 has 13 residues. V was pared by 4 bases and J by 4 bases, with 11 bases between. The CDR3 DNA reads TGTGCCAGCAGCCCCCGGGGGCCCTATGGCTACACCTTC. Protein product: CASSPRGPYGYTF.

This chain uses TRBV9 with TRBJ2-6, with no clear D. CDR1 is SGDLS, CDR2 YYNGEE, per germline. V was trimmed by 1 base and J by 4 bases, leaving 3 bases between them. The CDR3 loop spans 13 amino acids. DNA for the CDR3: TGTGCCAGCAGCGTAAGGGGGGCCAACGTCCTGACTTTC. The encoded protein is CASSVRGANVLTF.

The chain carries TRBV30 and TRBJ1-1; D might be TRBD1 (6 bases). Deletions cut 7 bases from V and 6 bases from J, with 15 bases between. CDR3 length: 12 residues. Germline values: CDR1 GTSNPN, CDR2 SVGIG (reference sequence). The CDR3 reads CALGHRGAEAFF. As DNA, the CDR3 is TGTGCCTTGGGACACCGGGGGGCTGAAGCTTTCTTT.

This clone was detected only a few times. The chain is built from TRBV6-5 and TRBJ2-2, with TRBD2 matching 11 bases. The CDR3 is 16 amino acids. Trimming took 4 bases from V and 3 from J; bases not matched to a gene: 4. CDR1 is MNHEY, CDR2 SVGAGI, per germline. CDR3 DNA: TGTGCCAGCAGTTCCCTAGCGGGGGGATACACCGGGGAGCTGTTTTTT. This codes for CASSSLAGGYTGELFF.

The table lists this clone with a count of one. This CDR3 reads CASSLAPQGGYTF. In nucleotides, the CDR3 is TGTGCCAGCAGCTTGGCTCCCCAAGGGGGCTACACCTTC. V gene TRBV5-6 combines with J gene TRBJ1-2, with D hard to call. This CDR3 spans 13 amino acids. Trimming stripped 0 bases from V and 8 bases from J, with 11 bases between. Per the germline V gene, CDR1 is SGHDT and CDR2 is YYEEEE.

This sequence joins TRBV27 and TRBJ1-2; TRBD1 matches at 10 bases. The CDR3 totals 16 residues. The ends lost 7 bases at V and 0 bases at J; junction bases unmatched: 8. CDR1 is MNHEY and CDR2 is SMNVEV in the germline V gene (reference sequence). The CDR3 reads CASTPGTGATNYGYTF. CDR3 coding DNA: TGTGCCAGCACCCCCGGGACAGGGGCTACTAACTATGGCTACACCTTC.

The chain couples TRBV4-3 to TRBJ2-7; 11 nucleotides agree with TRBD1. Germline V gene data show CDR1 as LGHNA and CDR2 as YSLEER. V trimming: 4 bases; J trimming: 4 bases; junction bases outside the gene matches: 6. CDR3 length: 15 residues. CDR3 DNA sequence: TGCGCCAGCAGCCCAACCGGGACAGGGGGGTACGAGCAGTACTTC. This sequence encodes CASSPTGTGGYEQYF.

V and J are TRBV6-1 and TRBJ2-3; D tentatively fits TRBD1 or TRBD2 (5 bases each). The germline V gene encodes CDR1 MNHNS and CDR2 SASEGT. V lost 4 bases and J 3 bases, leaving 20 bases between the germline ends. The CDR3 loop spans 17 amino acids. The CDR3 region is CASSGWGRGLPTDTQYF. CDR3 coding DNA: TGTGCCAGCAGTGGATGGGGCCGGGGCCTACCAACAGATACGCAGTATTTT.

The chain employs TRBV7-8 and TRBJ2-7, with TRBD1 identical over 7 bases. CDR3 length equals 14 residues. V shed 7 bases, J shed 2 bases, and the junction held 8 bases outside the gene matches. Per germline, CDR1 SGHVS and CDR2 FQNEAQ. The CDR3 sequence is CASTRQGRAYEQYF. For the CDR3, the DNA is TGTGCCAGCACCCGACAGGGAAGGGCCTACGAGCAGTACTTC.

The rearrangement links TRBV6-1 to TRBJ1-5; D is unclear. The CDR3 covers 14 residues. V was clipped by 2 bases and J by 7 bases, with 12 bases between them. Looked up from germline, CDR1 is MNHNS and CDR2 is SASEGT. CDR3 sequence (DNA): TGTGCCAGCAGTGAAATTGGAGGTGGCCAGCCCCAGCATTTT. The encoded protein is CASSEIGGGQPQHF.

The rearrangement uses TRBV28 and TRBJ1-2; D gene ambiguous. The V gene lost 3 bases and the J gene lost 2 bases, with 4 bases spanning the gap. The CDR3 runs to 12 residues. Germline V lookup: CDR1 MDHEN, CDR2 SYDVKM. This CDR3 is CASSFGNYGYTF. In DNA form, the CDR3 reads TGTGCCAGCAGTTTCGGAAACTATGGCTACACCTTC.

The chain joins TRBV6-6 to TRBJ1-5, with a tentative D call TRBD1 (6 bases). The CDR3 is 14 residues long. Per the germline V gene, CDR1 is MNHNY and CDR2 is SVGAGI (reference sequence). V was pared by 2 bases and J by 7 bases, with 12 bases between. CDR3 DNA: TGTGCCAGCAGTTACCCACAGGGTAAGCAGCCCCAGCATTTT. This gives the protein CASSYPQGKQPQHF.

By proportion, this clone is large. V gene TRBV30 combines with J gene TRBJ1-2, with 7 bases that match TRBD1. This CDR3 has 12 residues. From germline, CDR1 is GTSNPN and CDR2 SVGIG (reference sequence). Losses at the gene ends were 8 bases for V and 8 bases for J; bases not matched to a gene: 11. This CDR3 reads CALRGGKGGYTF. The CDR3 DNA follows: TGTGCCCTTCGAGGGGGCAAGGGAGGCTACACCTTC.

The chain has TRBV5-6 and TRBJ1-1; 9 bases match TRBD1. This CDR3 comprises 15 residues. V trimming: 0 bases; J trimming: 8 bases; junction bases outside the gene matches: 8. Per germline, CDR1 SGHDT and CDR2 YYEEEE. In DNA form, the CDR3 reads TGTGCCAGCAGCTTGGTCCCGGGACAGGGAGCGGAAGCTTTCTTT. As protein: CASSLVPGQGAEAFF.

This chain connects TRBV27 to TRBJ2-1; possible D gene TRBD2, 6 bases. The CDR3 is 18 residues long. Germline V lookup: CDR1 MNHEY, CDR2 SMNVEV (reference sequence). V shed 6 bases and J shed 4 bases, with 25 bases lying between them. CDR3 nucleotide sequence: TGTGCCAGCAGCTCCGGAGGGTCCGGGCCGCGGGCGTACAATGAGCAGTTCTTC. This codes for CASSSGGSGPRAYNEQFF.

The chain links TRBV10-3 to TRBJ2-1, with D possibly called TRBD1 or TRBD2 (5 bases each). The CDR3 loop spans 15 amino acids. Germline V CDR1 and CDR2: ENHRY, SYGVKD. Trimming took off 7 bases at V and 0 bases at J, with 13 bases between the two ends. The DNA for the CDR3 is TGTGCCATCAAGCCCGGGGCGGTCTCCTACAATGAGCAGTTCTTC. The encoded protein is CAIKPGAVSYNEQFF.

This chain joins TRBV7-2 and TRBJ1-4, with D perhaps matching TRBD1 (5 bases). CDR1 and CDR2 (germline): SGHTA, FQGNSA. This CDR3 is 13 amino acids long. The V and J ends lost 4 bases and 11 bases respectively, with 14 bases between them. The CDR3 reads CASSSTTVGKLFF. The DNA for the CDR3 is TGTGCCAGCAGCTCCACGACAGTTGGCAAACTGTTTTTT.

The chain links TRBV14 to TRBJ1-2; no clear D. With 1 base removed from V and 4 bases from J, the gap between germline ends came to 10 bases. Germline values: CDR1 SGHDN, CDR2 FVKESK. This CDR3 has 14 amino acids. The DNA of the CDR3 is TGTGCCAGCAGCCAAGTTGCTTTCGCCTATGGCTACACCTTC. It encodes CASSQVAFAYGYTF.

The chain combines TRBV9 with TRBJ1-2; 10 bases map to TRBD1. The ends lost 3 bases at V and 7 bases at J; junction bases unmatched: 6. This CDR3 is 14 amino acids long. Per germline, CDR1 SGDLS and CDR2 YYNGEE. This chain's CDR3 is CASSATDRGFGYTF. The DNA for the CDR3 is TGTGCCAGCAGCGCGACGGACAGGGGGTTTGGCTACACCTTC.

This CDR3 reads CAWSVGEYYEQYF. CDR3 DNA sequence: TGTGCCTGGAGTGTGGGGGAGTACTACGAGCAGTACTTC. This chain links TRBV30 with TRBJ2-7; D tentatively fits TRBD1 or TRBD2 (5 bases each). The CDR3 runs 13 residues. Germline-derived CDR1 and CDR2 are GTSNPN and SVGIG (reference sequence). V was cut by 0 bases and J by 3 bases, with 9 bases left in between.

This chain links TRBV28 with TRBJ1-3; no clear D. The CDR3 sequence is 13 residues long. V lost 8 bases and J 0 bases, leaving 8 bases between the germline ends. Germline CDR1 MDHEN, CDR2 SYDVKM. The CDR3 nucleotides read TGTGCCAGCGGAGCGTACTCTGGAAACACCATATATTTT. This translates into CASGAYSGNTIYF.

The V gene is TRBV6-1, the J gene TRBJ1-2; 9 bases align to TRBD1. V lost 2 bases to trimming and J lost 4 bases; unmatched junction nucleotides: 5. Germline CDR1 and CDR2: MNHNS and SASEGT. The CDR3 has 15 residues. In DNA form, the CDR3 reads TGTGCCAGCAGTGAATCGGGACAGGGATCCTATGGCTACACCTTC. Translated, it gives CASSESGQGSYGYTF.

This clone was picked up a small number of times. J is TRBJ1-6 and V is TRBV5-4; D possibly corresponds to TRBD1 (5 bases). Germline V lookup: CDR1 SGHNT, CDR2 YYREEE (reference sequence). Between the trimmed V and J ends, which lost 4 bases and 7 bases, there was a span of 21 bases. The CDR3 runs 17 residues. The CDR3 region has the DNA TGTGCCAGCAGCACCGCTGGCGGGGCAGGGACGAATTCACCCCTCCACTTT. Its translation: CASSTAGGAGTNSPLHF.

This sequence joins TRBV6-1 and TRBJ2-3, with TRBD2 matching 12 bases. The CDR3 is made up of 16 amino acids. CDR1 and CDR2 from the germline V gene are MNHNS and SASEGT. V shed 4 bases and J 5 bases; nucleotides not matched to a gene: 7. CDR3 DNA: TGTGCCAGCAGTGTGACTAGCGGGGGATTGAGAGATACGCAGTATTTT. It codes for CASSVTSGGLRDTQYF.

This clone was recorded once. The CDR3 protein is CSALLTGEAFF. In DNA form, the CDR3 reads TGCAGTGCTCTTCTGACCGGTGAAGCTTTCTTT. The V gene is TRBV20-1, the J gene TRBJ1-1; D is uncertain. The CDR3 is made up of 11 amino acids. Trimming took off 5 bases at V and 7 bases at J, with 11 bases between the two ends. The germline gives CDR1 DFQATT, CDR2 SNEGSKA (reference sequence).

This chain uses TRBV4-3 with TRBJ2-6; 7 nucleotides match TRBD1. V lost 0 bases, J lost 1 base, and 0 bases stayed unmatched. Germline values: CDR1 LGHNA, CDR2 YSLEER. The CDR3 contains 16 residues. This CDR3 reads CASSQDRGSGANVLTF. The CDR3 DNA sequence: TGCGCCAGCAGCCAAGACAGGGGGTCTGGGGCCAACGTCCTGACTTTC.

The chain is built from TRBV6-6 and TRBJ1-4; D ambiguous. The germline gives CDR1 MNHNY, CDR2 SVGAGI (reference sequence). CDR3 size: 14 residues. Trimming cost V 6 bases and J 5 bases, with 13 bases left between them. CDR3 loop: CASRRREVNEKLFF. In DNA, the CDR3 is TGTGCCAGCAGACGACGGGAGGTGAATGAAAAACTGTTTTTT.

V and J are TRBV30 and TRBJ1-4, with D tentatively TRBD1 (6 bases). Trimming pared 2 bases from V and 6 bases from J, leaving 25 bases between. The CDR3 is 18 residues long. CDR1 and CDR2 (germline): GTSNPN, SVGIG (reference sequence). CDR3 loop: CAWSKREVRGLAYEKLFF. The CDR3 coding sequence is TGTGCCTGGAGTAAACGTGAGGTCAGGGGCCTCGCATATGAAAAACTGTTTTTT.

This chain links TRBV23-1 with TRBJ1-5; D possibly corresponds to TRBD1 (6 bases). TRBV23-1 is an ORF for which the function is uncertain. The CDR3 loop spans 15 amino acids. Trimming pared 0 bases from V and 2 bases from J, leaving 8 bases between. The CDR3 DNA reads TGCGCCAGCAGTCAATCGAGGACAGGCAATCAGCCCCAGCATTTT. This gives the protein CASSQSRTGNQPQHF.